These T cell receptor beta chains were read from a single sample in a study of blood T cell repertoires in COVID-19. Sequencing was performed with immunoSEQ multiplex PCR; in TCRdb, only in-frame clones are kept and a portion is missing. In the table there are 150,000 to 200,000 clones, roughly nine tenths of which are singletons. Sequencing was carried out using peripheral blood. Every receptor here comes from a woman aged 30 to 39 with active or convalescent COVID-19. Both conserved end residues are trimmed from each CDR3.

CDR3: ASSADRVPQKLF
J: TRBJ1-4
V: TRBV11-3

CDR3: ASSIDISYEQY
J: TRBJ2-7
V: TRBV19

CDR3: AWSDRRLNTEAF
J: TRBJ1-1
V: TRBV30

CDR3: ASGDRDYEQY
J: TRBJ2-7
V: TRBV2

CDR3: AWSSPRGAKYRNQPQH
J: TRBJ1-5
V: TRBV30

CDR3: ASSLNKNQPQH
J: TRBJ1-5
V: TRBV27

CDR3: ASSFGTGNTEAF
J: TRBJ1-1
V: TRBV13

CDR3: ASSGTRNTEAF
J: TRBJ1-1
V: TRBV2

CDR3: ASSLTPRGNTEAF
J: TRBJ1-1
V: TRBV5-6

CDR3: ASSLARAGGITEQF
J: TRBJ2-1
V: TRBV7-9

CDR3: ASSLAPTDTQY
J: TRBJ2-3
V: TRBV27

CDR3: ASSLPGTGGRETQY
J: TRBJ2-5
V: TRBV28

CDR3: ASSEYVAVSNYGYT
J: TRBJ1-2
V: TRBV2

CDR3: AWSVRPEKLF
J: TRBJ1-4
V: TRBV30

CDR3: ASSPGLQTDTQY
J: TRBJ2-3
V: TRBV28

CDR3: ASSPRGKRPYNEQF
J: TRBJ2-1
V: TRBV13

CDR3: ASSHEGSTDTQY
J: TRBJ2-3
V: TRBV7-9

CDR3: ASSSQGAGYGYT
J: TRBJ1-2
V: TRBV5-4

CDR3: ASSPELGGEYEQY
J: TRBJ2-7
V: TRBV7-7

CDR3: ASSLPSGRSYNEQF
J: TRBJ2-1
V: TRBV7-2

CDR3: ASSQDSLNTEAF
J: TRBJ1-1
V: TRBV6-2/TRBV6-3

CDR3: AWRGTDRGPIDYGYT
J: TRBJ1-2
V: TRBV30

CDR3: ASSFGGRAEAF
J: TRBJ1-1
V: TRBV28

CDR3: ASSLDGTLQETQY
J: TRBJ2-5
V: TRBV27

CDR3: ASSVGQGPYEQY
J: TRBJ2-7
V: TRBV11-2

CDR3: ASSLDGSSPLH
J: TRBJ1-6
V: TRBV5-4

CDR3: ASSANIAKNIQY
J: TRBJ2-4
V: TRBV25-1

CDR3: ASSRVAGDSYEQY
J: TRBJ2-7
V: TRBV19